The 22 T cell receptor beta chains reported below all come from one sample, sequenced in a study of shared clonotypes between healthy human individuals. Produced via immunoSEQ multiplex PCR; TCRdb's table is partial and in-frame only. The sample comprises roughly 850,000 clones, 95% to 97% of which are singletons, and about 0.25% rests with the top ten. Positively selected for CCR7, the CD45RO-negative cells used as naive CD8 cells excluded terminally differentiated effector memory CD45RA+ cells. The material sequenced was naive CD8+ T cells sorted from blood. The receptors here all came from a man in his thirties or forties in good health.

This clone showed up just once. The V and J genes are TRBV9 and TRBJ1-1, with 7 bases that match TRBD1. The CDR3 consists of 15 residues. J lost 5 bases, V lost 2 bases, and 9 bases had no gene match. Germline V lookup: CDR1 SGDLS, CDR2 YYNGEE. The CDR3 DNA sequence: TGTGCCAGCAGCGTGGGAAGGGGGCGAGGGACTGAAGCTTTCTTT. The encoded protein is CASSVGRGRGTEAFF.

The CDR3 region has the DNA TGTGCCAGTAGTCTGGGCTTAGCCTACGAGCAGTACTTC. It specifies CASSLGLAYEQYF. This sequence joins TRBV19 and TRBJ2-7; no reliable D call. Germline-derived CDR1 and CDR2 are LNHDA and SQIVND (reference sequence). Trimming removed 5 bases from V and 2 bases from J, with 10 bases in between. CDR3 length: 13 residues.

This sequence joins TRBV9 and TRBJ2-7; TRBD1 aligns across 9 bases. The CDR3 spans 15 residues. Per the germline V gene, CDR1 is SGDLS and CDR2 is YYNGEE. V shed 2 bases and J 4 bases; nucleotides not matched to a gene: 7. CDR3 sequence: CASSVNWGQGYEQYF. The CDR3 DNA follows: TGTGCCAGCAGCGTCAATTGGGGACAGGGATACGAGCAGTACTTC.

The J gene is TRBJ2-1, the V gene TRBV7-2; 12 bases agree with TRBD2. The junction had 5 bases not matched to a gene; V was cut back by 5 bases and J by 6 bases. The CDR3 runs 15 residues. The germline gives CDR1 SGHTA, CDR2 FQGNSA. CDR3 nucleotides: TGTGCCAGCAGCCAGACTAGCGGGAGTTTCAATGAGCAGTTCTTC. It yields the protein CASSQTSGSFNEQFF.

This clone was detected once. This chain joins TRBV5-4 and TRBJ1-2, with D unclear. Germline CDR1 is SGHNT and CDR2 is YYREEE (reference sequence). V lost 2 bases and J 4 bases, leaving 6 bases between the germline ends. The CDR3 sequence is 12 residues long. In DNA form, the CDR3 reads TGTGCCAGCAGCTTCAGTGGCTATGGCTACACCTTC. This translates into CASSFSGYGYTF.

This chain links TRBV13 with TRBJ2-1; no firm D call. V lost 4 bases and J lost 9, with 22 bases in between. CDR1 is PRHDT, CDR2 FYEKMQ, per germline (reference sequence). The CDR3 is 16 amino acids. CDR3 sequence (DNA): TGTGCCAGCAGCTCCGGATCCCACCCTCCCCTCAGTGAGCAGTTCTTC. This codes for CASSSGSHPPLSEQFF.

The chain has TRBV27 and TRBJ2-3; 11 positions agree with TRBD2. Germline assignment: CDR1 MNHEY and CDR2 SMNVEV (reference sequence). This CDR3 is built from 17 residues. V lost 8 bases, J lost 0 bases, and 10 bases stayed unmatched. This CDR3 is CASARLAGTSSTDTQYF. The CDR3 region has the DNA TGTGCCAGCGCACGACTAGCGGGAACCTCTAGCACAGATACGCAGTATTTT.

This chain uses TRBV7-9 with TRBJ2-3, with 9 positions matching TRBD1. Germline V gene data show CDR1 as SEHNR and CDR2 as FQNEAQ (reference sequence). V lost 8 bases, J lost 3 bases, and 6 bases stayed unmatched. The CDR3 totals 14 residues. DNA for the CDR3: TGTGCCAGCCGGACAGGGGTAACGACAGATACGCAGTATTTT. Encoded protein: CASRTGVTTDTQYF.

V usage is TRBV27 and J usage is TRBJ1-5, with a weak D call TRBD1 (5 bases). CDR3 size: 15 residues. Germline CDR1 reads MNHEY; CDR2 reads SMNVEV (reference sequence). V lost 5 bases and J 9 bases, leaving 20 bases between the germline ends. CDR3 bases: TGTGCCAGCAGTCCCGGGACGGAGGACCTAGGGCCCCAGCATTTT. It specifies CASSPGTEDLGPQHF.

The chain links TRBV29-1 to TRBJ2-1; TRBD2 might be the D (6 bases). The germline V gene has CDR1 SQVTM and CDR2 ANQGSEA. Deletions cut 5 bases from V and 9 bases from J, with 14 bases between. The CDR3 covers 12 residues. CDR3 DNA: TGCAGCGTTCATCGGGAGTACGGTGAGCAGTTCTTC. This codes for CSVHREYGEQFF.

V gene TRBV27 combines with J gene TRBJ2-7; weak D call: TRBD2 (7 bases). Germline V gene data show CDR1 as MNHEY and CDR2 as SMNVEV (reference sequence). The CDR3 length is 15 residues. V gave up 5 bases and J gave up 0 bases, with 14 bases separating them. The CDR3 nucleotides are TGTGCCAGCAGTCCCGGCGGGGGCGGCTCCTACGAGCAGTACTTC. The encoded protein is CASSPGGGGSYEQYF.

The V call is TRBV6-5, the J call TRBJ2-2, with no clear D. CDR1 is MNHEY and CDR2 is SVGAGI in the germline V gene. The CDR3 length is 12 residues. Between the trimmed V and J ends, which lost 1 base and 6 bases, there was a span of 3 bases. CDR3 sequence reads: CASSYYAGELFF. The CDR3 DNA reads TGTGCCAGCAGTTACTACGCCGGGGAGCTGTTTTTT.

The chain couples TRBV5-1 to TRBJ1-1; 8 positions agree with TRBD1. Unmatched junction bases numbered 3, after V lost 4 bases and J lost 1 base. Looked up from germline, CDR1 is SGHRS and CDR2 is YFSETQ. This CDR3 has 14 residues. The CDR3 loop is CASSEGQANTEAFF. The DNA of the CDR3 is TGCGCCAGCAGCGAGGGACAGGCGAACACTGAAGCTTTCTTT.

The chain joins TRBV19 to TRBJ2-1; D remains ambiguous. The CDR3 has 13 amino acids. CDR1 and CDR2 from the germline V gene are LNHDA and SQIVND (reference sequence). Trimming removed 3 bases from V and 9 bases from J, with 12 bases in between. Written as DNA, the CDR3 is TGTGCCAGTAGTATTGAGAGGTTGGGTGAGCAGTTCTTC. The encoded protein is CASSIERLGEQFF.

The rearrangement links TRBV7-9 to TRBJ2-5; unclear D gene. CDR3 size: 14 residues. Trimming removed 2 bases at V and 0 bases at J, with 7 bases between. Germline CDR1 reads SEHNR; CDR2 reads FQNEAQ (reference sequence). CDR3 sequence reads: CASSLIDDQETQYF. CDR3 DNA sequence: TGTGCCAGCAGCTTAATAGACGACCAAGAGACCCAGTACTTC.

This chain links TRBV28 with TRBJ2-7; D call uncertain. From germline, CDR1 is MDHEN and CDR2 SYDVKM. V was clipped by 7 bases and J by 3 bases, with 16 bases between them. CDR3 size: 14 residues. CDR3: CASKTWTDDYEQYF. The DNA for the CDR3 is TGTGCCAGCAAAACCTGGACGGATGACTACGAGCAGTACTTC.

The chain is built from TRBV9 and TRBJ2-5; 9 bases are a match to TRBD1. Germline trimming cut 3 bases from V and 5 bases from J; bases unmatched to any gene: 8. Per germline, CDR1 SGDLS and CDR2 YYNGEE. The CDR3 covers 15 residues. CDR3: CASSGGTGTGETQYF. In DNA, the CDR3 is TGTGCCAGCAGCGGCGGGACAGGGACCGGGGAGACCCAGTACTTC.

This chain joins TRBV9 and TRBJ1-1; the match to TRBD1 covers 8 bases. Trimming cost V 4 bases and J 4 bases; bases outside gene matches: 3. The CDR3 runs to 13 residues. Germline CDR1 SGDLS, CDR2 YYNGEE. For the CDR3, the DNA is TGTGCCAGCAGCACAGGGGGGGCCACTGAAGCTTTCTTT. Its protein product is CASSTGGATEAFF.

The chain carries TRBV7-2 and TRBJ2-7; 10 bases are a match to TRBD2. The V and J ends lost 0 bases and 2 bases, in that order; junction bases with no gene match: 10. CDR3 size: 18 residues. The germline V gene has CDR1 SGHTA and CDR2 FQGNSA. The CDR3 DNA is TGTGCCAGCAGCTTAGCCCCGTCAACTAGCGGGGCGACCTACGAGCAGTACTTC. Its translation is CASSLAPSTSGATYEQYF.

The V and J genes are TRBV9 and TRBJ1-3, with D possibly being TRBD1 (6 bases). V dropped 3 bases and J dropped 1 base, with 8 bases sitting between them. CDR3 size: 14 residues. Germline CDR1 reads SGDLS; CDR2 reads YYNGEE. For the CDR3, the DNA is TGTGCCAGCAGCGGCAGGGGATCTGGAAACACCATATATTTT. Translated: CASSGRGSGNTIYF.

The V call is TRBV7-2, the J call TRBJ2-7; no reliable D call. This CDR3 comprises 13 residues. Germline CDR1 and CDR2: SGHTA and FQGNSA. Trimming removed 1 base at V and 6 bases at J, with 10 bases between. The CDR3 DNA sequence: TGTGCCAGCAGCTTAGGACTGGGGTCCGAGCAGTACTTC. Protein product: CASSLGLGSEQYF.

The rearrangement links TRBV6-6 to TRBJ2-7; weak D call: TRBD1 (5 bases). The ends were cut back, 6 bases at V and 3 bases at J, with 9 bases in the middle. The CDR3 is 12 amino acids. In germline, CDR1 is MNHNY, CDR2 SVGAGI (reference sequence). This chain's CDR3 is CASRPDSYEQYF. CDR3 bases: TGTGCCAGCAGACCCGACAGCTACGAGCAGTACTTC.